These 23 T cell receptor beta chains were sequenced from one sample in a study of identifying expanded T cells in peripheral blood. Clones were sequenced by immunoSEQ multiplex PCR, and TCRdb holds only the in-frame ones, with some missing. The table shows roughly 130,000 clones, with roughly 90% occurring only once. The source material was blood. Receptors originate from a person aged 18 to 75 in good health.

The chain couples TRBV7-3 to TRBJ2-1; TRBD2 agrees at 9 bases. The V segment lost 3 bases and the J segment 6 bases; nucleotides outside the gene matches: 6. This CDR3 contains 15 residues. The germline CDR1 and CDR2 sequences are SGHTA and FQGTGA. CDR3 residues: CASSFVASGINEQFF. As DNA, the CDR3 is TGTGCCAGCAGCTTCGTGGCTAGCGGGATCAATGAGCAGTTCTTC.

The chain has TRBV28 and TRBJ1-2; perhaps TRBD1 as D (6 bases). The CDR3 loop spans 15 amino acids. V lost 6 bases to trimming and J lost 0 bases, with 14 bases between them. Looked up from germline, CDR1 is MDHEN and CDR2 is SYDVKM. CDR3 residues: CASSPGTYTNYGYTF. The CDR3 coding sequence is TGTGCCAGCAGCCCCGGGACATATACTAACTATGGCTACACCTTC.

The gene calls are TRBV6-1 and TRBJ2-7; 7 bases line up with TRBD1. CDR1 is MNHNS, CDR2 SASEGT, per germline. Trimming removed 6 bases from V and 2 bases from J; junction bases left unmatched: 4. There are 13 residues in the CDR3. CDR3: CASRTGTTYEQYF. The CDR3, as DNA: TGTGCCAGCAGGACAGGGACCACCTACGAGCAGTACTTC.

This clone was seen just once. V and J are TRBV29-1 and TRBJ1-2; D remains ambiguous. Germline V gene sequence: CDR1 SQVTM, CDR2 ANQGSEA. Trimming left V 5 bases short and J 6 bases short, with 13 bases between. There are 12 residues in the CDR3. CDR3 in amino acids: CSVNGFNDGYTF. CDR3 sequence (DNA): TGCAGCGTTAATGGGTTTAATGATGGCTACACCTTC.

This sequence joins TRBV18 and TRBJ1-5; D call uncertain. The V and J ends lost 3 bases and 3 bases respectively, with 9 bases between them. Germline-derived CDR1 and CDR2 are KGHSH and LQKENI. The CDR3 is 14 amino acids. The CDR3 nucleotides are TGTGCCAGCTCACCCGCAGGACCCAATCAGCCCCAGCATTTT. Translating it yields CASSPAGPNQPQHF.

The J gene is TRBJ2-7, the V gene TRBV6-5, with 7 bases aligning to TRBD1. Trimming took 4 bases from V and 5 from J; bases not matched to a gene: 8. CDR1 MNHEY and CDR2 SVGAGI come from the germline V gene. This CDR3 region has 14 residues. The CDR3 DNA reads TGTGCCAGCAGTTCTAACAGGGGTGGGAACGAGCAGTACTTC. Protein: CASSSNRGGNEQYF.

This rearrangement joins TRBV6-6 to TRBJ1-2; D might be TRBD1 (6 bases). CDR1 is MNHNY, CDR2 SVGAGI, per germline (reference sequence). V shed 6 bases and J shed 2 bases, with 13 bases lying between them. The CDR3 extends over 14 amino acids. The CDR3 region is CASSILGTNYGYTF. DNA for the CDR3: TGTGCCAGCAGCATCCTAGGGACAAACTATGGCTACACCTTC.

The CDR3 DNA sequence: TGTGCCAGCAGCTTTCTTTTAGCGGGAGGTGGGACGGATACGCAGTATTTT. Translating it yields CASSFLLAGGGTDTQYF. The chain joins TRBV7-8 to TRBJ2-3; 10 bases map to TRBD2. CDR3 size: 17 residues. Germline-derived CDR1 and CDR2 are SGHVS and FQNEAQ. The ends lost 3 bases at V and 6 bases at J; junction bases unmatched: 12.

This chain uses TRBV9 with TRBJ2-3; 8 bases match TRBD2. The CDR3 loop spans 16 amino acids. CDR1 SGDLS and CDR2 YYNGEE come from the germline V gene. V lost 0 bases to trimming and J lost 5 bases; unmatched junction nucleotides: 8. CDR3 coding DNA: TGTGCCAGCAGCGTAGAGAGCGGGAGAGGAATAGATACGCAGTATTTT. Translating it yields CASSVESGRGIDTQYF. The full variable domain, in which reference TRBV9 and TRBJ2-3 provide the parts outside the CDR3, is DSGVTQTPKHLITATGQRVTLRCSPRSGDLSVYWYQQSLDQGLQFLIQYYNGEERAKGNILERFSAQQFPDLHSELNLSSLELGDSALYFCASSVESGRGIDTQYFGPGTRLTVL.

The chain employs TRBV28 and TRBJ1-2; D is undetermined. CDR3 length equals 16 residues. The V end lost 5 bases, the J end lost 8 bases, and 24 bases lay between the germline ends. Germline CDR1 is MDHEN and CDR2 is SYDVKM. In DNA, the CDR3 is TGTGCCAGCAGTCCCTACCTCAAAGCGGGAGGACGGGGCTACACCTTC. This gives the protein CASSPYLKAGGRGYTF.

This clone has a handful of counts. The chain uses TRBV5-1 and TRBJ1-3, with D hard to call. CDR1 is SGHRS, CDR2 YFSETQ, per germline. Trimming stripped 4 bases from V and 0 bases from J, with 8 bases between. The CDR3 sequence is 14 residues long. CDR3 amino acids: CASSPDHSGNTIYF. The CDR3 DNA reads TGCGCCAGCAGCCCAGACCACTCTGGAAACACCATATATTTT.

In this sample, this clone turned up once. The rearrangement uses TRBV6-5 and TRBJ1-1; D not resolved. Germline V gene data show CDR1 as MNHEY and CDR2 as SVGAGI. Trimming removed 9 bases from V and 3 bases from J, with 8 bases in between. The CDR3 has 11 residues. CDR3 loop: CASYTYTEAFF. The CDR3 DNA reads TGTGCCAGTTATACGTACACTGAAGCTTTCTTT.

The chain joins TRBV29-1 to TRBJ1-2; D not certain. The germline gives CDR1 SQVTM, CDR2 ANQGSEA. Trimming removed 4 bases from V and 7 bases from J, with 16 bases in between. The CDR3 sequence is 13 residues long. CDR3: CSVVPSGSGGYTF. CDR3 DNA sequence: TGCAGCGTTGTCCCTTCGGGGTCTGGTGGCTACACCTTC.

Here the CDR3 reads CASSLRAGEVFGNTIYF. Written as DNA, the CDR3 is TGTGCCAGCAGCTTAAGGGCGGGGGAAGTTTTTGGAAACACCATATATTTT. The rearrangement uses TRBV7-9 and TRBJ1-3; TRBD1 might be the D (5 bases). Per germline, CDR1 SEHNR and CDR2 FQNEAQ (reference sequence). The CDR3 runs 17 residues. V was trimmed by 2 bases and J by 3 bases, leaving 17 bases between them.

J is TRBJ1-1 and V is TRBV2; D remains unclear. The CDR3 is 13 residues long. CDR1 is SNHLY and CDR2 is FYNNEI in the germline V gene. V was clipped by 4 bases and J by 1 base, with 7 bases between them. CDR3 DNA sequence: TGTGCCAGCAGTGTAATAGGGAACACTGAAGCTTTCTTT. Protein: CASSVIGNTEAFF.

This clone occurred once. The chain uses TRBV27 and TRBJ2-1, with 11 bases matching TRBD2. This CDR3 is 16 amino acids long. Per germline, CDR1 MNHEY and CDR2 SMNVEV (reference sequence). The trim removed 5 bases at V and 8 bases at J, leaving 11 bases unmatched. The CDR3 DNA reads TGTGCCAGCAGTGTCACCCCTAGCGGGGGGCAAGATGAGCAGTTCTTC. Its translation is CASSVTPSGGQDEQFF.

The chain is built from TRBV18 and TRBJ1-3; D gene unclear. V was trimmed by 5 bases and J by 8 bases, leaving 13 bases between them. The CDR3 is 13 amino acids. Per germline, CDR1 KGHSH and CDR2 LQKENI. CDR3 region: CASSSRRVDTIYF. DNA for the CDR3: TGTGCCAGCTCATCCCGGCGGGTCGACACCATATATTTT.

The chain links TRBV28 to TRBJ2-6, with D tentatively TRBD2 (5 bases). The CDR3 contains 17 residues. Trimming left V 8 bases short and J 0 bases short, with 17 bases between. Germline loops: CDR1 MDHEN, CDR2 SYDVKM. CDR3 bases: TGTGCCAGCTTTTCTCGGGAACCCTTCTCTGGGGCCAACGTCCTGACTTTC. It encodes CASFSREPFSGANVLTF.

The gene calls are TRBV7-9 and TRBJ2-7; D remains ambiguous. With 6 bases removed from V and 3 bases from J, the gap between germline ends came to 9 bases. Germline loops: CDR1 SEHNR, CDR2 FQNEAQ (reference sequence). CDR3 length: 12 amino acids. CDR3 protein: CASRSDRYEQYF. The CDR3 DNA sequence: TGTGCCAGCAGATCGGACCGCTACGAGCAGTACTTC.

The chain links TRBV19 to TRBJ2-1; 9 bases are shared with TRBD1. Trimming at V came to 3 bases and at J to 7 bases, leaving 4 bases not matched to a gene. This CDR3 has 14 residues. CDR1 is LNHDA, CDR2 SQIVND, per germline (reference sequence). In DNA, the CDR3 is TGTGCCAGTAGTATGGGACAGGGATCAAATGAGCAGTTCTTC. This codes for CASSMGQGSNEQFF.

The chain links TRBV27 to TRBJ1-6, with D perhaps matching TRBD1 (5 bases). V was trimmed by 0 bases and J by 9 bases, leaving 12 bases between them. The CDR3 totals 15 residues. Germline V gives CDR1 MNHEY, CDR2 SMNVEV (reference sequence). The CDR3 DNA sequence: TGTGCCAGCAGTTTATCTGCGGGGGTCGGTTCACCCCTCCACTTT. It translates to CASSLSAGVGSPLHF.

The chain carries TRBV5-1 and TRBJ1-5; the D gene is possibly TRBD1 (6 bases). This CDR3 region has 14 residues. V lost 0 bases and J 6 bases, leaving 10 bases between the germline ends. From germline, CDR1 is SGHRS and CDR2 YFSETQ. The CDR3 region is CASSLVGGGQPQHF. The CDR3 DNA reads as TGCGCCAGCAGCTTGGTGGGAGGGGGTCAGCCCCAGCATTTT.

J is TRBJ2-3 and V is TRBV6-6, with 8 positions matching TRBD1. Germline V gives CDR1 MNHNY, CDR2 SVGAGI (reference sequence). After removal of 5 bases from V and 2 bases from J, the junction contained 6 bases not matched to a gene. The CDR3 contains 15 residues. The CDR3 region is CASSAQGAVTDTQYF. The CDR3 nucleotides are TGTGCCAGCAGTGCCCAGGGGGCGGTCACAGATACGCAGTATTTT.